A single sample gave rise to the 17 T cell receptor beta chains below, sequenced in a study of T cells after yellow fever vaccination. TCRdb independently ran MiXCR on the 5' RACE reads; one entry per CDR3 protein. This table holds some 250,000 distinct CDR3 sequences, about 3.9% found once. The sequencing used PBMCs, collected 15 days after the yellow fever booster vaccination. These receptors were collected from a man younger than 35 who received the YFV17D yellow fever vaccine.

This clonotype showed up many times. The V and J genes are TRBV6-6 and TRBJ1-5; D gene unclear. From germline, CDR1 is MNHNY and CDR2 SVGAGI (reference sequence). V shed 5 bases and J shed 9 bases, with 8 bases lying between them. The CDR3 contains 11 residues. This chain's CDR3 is CASSPEGPQHF. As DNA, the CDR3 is TGTGCCAGCAGTCCGGAGGGGCCCCAGCATTTT.

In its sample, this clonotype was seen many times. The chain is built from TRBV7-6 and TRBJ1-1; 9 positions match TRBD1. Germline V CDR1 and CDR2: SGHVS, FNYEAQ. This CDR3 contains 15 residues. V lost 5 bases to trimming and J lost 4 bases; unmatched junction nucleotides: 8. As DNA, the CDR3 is TGTGCCAGCAGCCCCAGTCCGGACAGGGGCACTGAAGCTTTCTTT. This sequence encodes CASSPSPDRGTEAFF.

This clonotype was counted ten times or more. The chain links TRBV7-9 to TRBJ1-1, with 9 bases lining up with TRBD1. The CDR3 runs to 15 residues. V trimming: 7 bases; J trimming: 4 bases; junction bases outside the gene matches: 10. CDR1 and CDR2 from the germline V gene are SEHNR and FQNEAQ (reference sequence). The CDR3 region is CASTRTGVGGTEAFF. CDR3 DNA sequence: TGTGCCAGCACCAGGACAGGGGTCGGTGGCACTGAAGCTTTCTTT.

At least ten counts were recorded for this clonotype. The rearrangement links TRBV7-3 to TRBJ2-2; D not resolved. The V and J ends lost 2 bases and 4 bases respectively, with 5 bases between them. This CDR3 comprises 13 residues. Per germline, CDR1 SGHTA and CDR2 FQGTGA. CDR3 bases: TGTGCCAGCAGCTTATGGGGCACCGGGGAGCTGTTTTTT. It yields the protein CASSLWGTGELFF. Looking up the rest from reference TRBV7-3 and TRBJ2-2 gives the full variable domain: GAGVSQTPSNKVTEKGKYVELRCDPISGHTALYWYRQSLGQGPEFLIYFQGTGAADDSGLPNDRFFAVRPEGSVSTLKIQRTERGDSAVYLCASSLWGTGELFFGEGSRLTVL.

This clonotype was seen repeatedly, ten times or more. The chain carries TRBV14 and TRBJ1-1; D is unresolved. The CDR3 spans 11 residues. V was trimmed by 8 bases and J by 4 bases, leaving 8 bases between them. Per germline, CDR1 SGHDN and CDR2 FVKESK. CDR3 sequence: CASGSFTEAFF. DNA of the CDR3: TGTGCCAGCGGGAGTTTCACTGAAGCTTTCTTT.

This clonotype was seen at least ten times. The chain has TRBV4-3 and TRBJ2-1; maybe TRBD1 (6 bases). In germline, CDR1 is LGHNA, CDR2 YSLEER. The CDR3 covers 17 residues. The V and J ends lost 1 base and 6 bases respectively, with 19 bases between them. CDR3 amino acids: CASSQGFGTIRTNEQFF. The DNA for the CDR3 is TGCGCCAGCAGCCAAGGATTCGGGACAATAAGGACCAATGAGCAGTTCTTC.

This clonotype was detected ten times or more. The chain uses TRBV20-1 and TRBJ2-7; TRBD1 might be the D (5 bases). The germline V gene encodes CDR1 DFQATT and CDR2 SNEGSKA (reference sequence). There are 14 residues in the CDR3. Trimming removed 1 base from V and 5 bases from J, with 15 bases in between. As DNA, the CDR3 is TGCAGTGCTAGAGGCGCAGGGCGGTTGAACGAGCAGTACTTC. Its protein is CSARGAGRLNEQYF.

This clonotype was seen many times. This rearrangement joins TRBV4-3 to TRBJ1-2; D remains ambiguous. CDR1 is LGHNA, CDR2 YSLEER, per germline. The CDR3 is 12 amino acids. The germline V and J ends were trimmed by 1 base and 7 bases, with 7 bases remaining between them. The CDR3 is CASSQGTSGYTF. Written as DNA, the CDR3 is TGCGCCAGCAGCCAAGGAACAAGTGGCTACACCTTC.

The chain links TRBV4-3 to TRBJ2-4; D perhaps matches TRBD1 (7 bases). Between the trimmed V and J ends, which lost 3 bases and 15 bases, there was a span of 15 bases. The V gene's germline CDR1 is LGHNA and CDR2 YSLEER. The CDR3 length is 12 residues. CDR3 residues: CASSQEGQRLYF. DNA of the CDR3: TGCGCCAGCAGCCAGGAGGGACAGAGGTTGTACTTC.

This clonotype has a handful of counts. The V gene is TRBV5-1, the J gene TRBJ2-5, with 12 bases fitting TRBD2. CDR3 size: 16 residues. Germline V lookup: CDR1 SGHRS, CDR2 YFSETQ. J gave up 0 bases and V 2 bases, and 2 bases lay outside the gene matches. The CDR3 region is CASSLTSGGNQETQYF. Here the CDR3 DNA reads TGCGCCAGCAGCTTAACTAGCGGGGGGAACCAAGAGACCCAGTACTTC.

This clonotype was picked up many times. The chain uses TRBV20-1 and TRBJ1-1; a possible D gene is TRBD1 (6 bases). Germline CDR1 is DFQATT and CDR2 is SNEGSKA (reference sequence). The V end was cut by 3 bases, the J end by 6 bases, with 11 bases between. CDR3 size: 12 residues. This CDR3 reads CSASWGAAEAFF. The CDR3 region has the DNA TGCAGTGCTAGTTGGGGGGCGGCTGAAGCTTTCTTT.

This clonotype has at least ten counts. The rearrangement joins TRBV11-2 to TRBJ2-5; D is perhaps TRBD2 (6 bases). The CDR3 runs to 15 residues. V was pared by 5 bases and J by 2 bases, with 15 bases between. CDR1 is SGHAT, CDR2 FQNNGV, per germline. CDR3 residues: CASSAVTSVQETQYF. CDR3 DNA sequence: TGTGCCAGCAGCGCCGTGACTAGTGTTCAAGAGACCCAGTACTTC.

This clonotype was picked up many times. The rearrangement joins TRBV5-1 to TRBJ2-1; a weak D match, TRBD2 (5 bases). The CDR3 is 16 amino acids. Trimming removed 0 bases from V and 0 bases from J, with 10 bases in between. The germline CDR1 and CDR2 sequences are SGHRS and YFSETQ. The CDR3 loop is CASSLVAGSSYNEQFF. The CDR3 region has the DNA TGCGCCAGCAGCTTGGTGGCGGGCTCCTCCTACAATGAGCAGTTCTTC.

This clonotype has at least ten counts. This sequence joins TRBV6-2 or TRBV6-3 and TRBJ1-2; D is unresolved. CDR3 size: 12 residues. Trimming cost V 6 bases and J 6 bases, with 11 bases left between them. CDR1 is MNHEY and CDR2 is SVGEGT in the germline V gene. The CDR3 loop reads CASSGTAHGYTF. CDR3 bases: TGTGCCAGCAGCGGAACAGCTCATGGCTACACCTTC.

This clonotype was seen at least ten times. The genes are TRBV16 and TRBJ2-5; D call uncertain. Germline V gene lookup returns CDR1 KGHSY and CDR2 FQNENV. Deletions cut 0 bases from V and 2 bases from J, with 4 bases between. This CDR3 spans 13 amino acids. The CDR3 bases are TGTGCCAGCAGCCAATCGGGGCAAGAGACCCAGTACTTC. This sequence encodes CASSQSGQETQYF.

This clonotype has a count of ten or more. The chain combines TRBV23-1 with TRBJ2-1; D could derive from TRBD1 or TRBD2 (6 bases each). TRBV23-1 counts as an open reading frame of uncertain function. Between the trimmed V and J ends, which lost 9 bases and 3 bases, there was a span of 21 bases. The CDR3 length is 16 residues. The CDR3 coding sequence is TGCGCCAGTCCTCCCGAACGGCGGGGACACTACAATGAGCAGTTCTTC. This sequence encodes CASPPERRGHYNEQFF.

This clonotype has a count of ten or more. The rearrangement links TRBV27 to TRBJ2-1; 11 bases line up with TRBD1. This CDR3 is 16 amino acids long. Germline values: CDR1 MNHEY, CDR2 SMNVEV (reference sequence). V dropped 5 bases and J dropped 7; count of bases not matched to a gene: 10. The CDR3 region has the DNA TGTGCCAGCAGTCCCTTTCACCGGGACAGGGGGAATGAGCAGTTCTTC. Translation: CASSPFHRDRGNEQFF.